These 27 T cell receptor beta chains were all obtained from the same sample, sequenced in a study of blood T cell repertoires in COVID-19. Measured with immunoSEQ multiplex PCR; TCRdb has only the in-frame clones, and not every one. The table has some 140,000 clones, 75% to 90% seen once. The sequencing sample was made of peripheral blood. The receptors come from a human donor in a cohort sampled during active COVID-19.

The rearrangement joins TRBV2 to TRBJ2-1; a weak D match, TRBD2 (7 bases). Germline V lookup: CDR1 SNHLY, CDR2 FYNNEI. The CDR3 spans 12 residues. Deletions cut 8 bases from V and 7 bases from J, with 12 bases between. CDR3 sequence: CASGGAGNEQFF. The CDR3 DNA follows: TGTGCCAGCGGGGGGGCCGGAAATGAGCAGTTCTTC.

V usage is TRBV4-2 and J usage is TRBJ2-3; 8 bases map to TRBD1. This CDR3 region has 17 residues. The J segment lost 5 bases and the V segment lost 0 bases, leaving 10 bases of the junction unmatched. The germline V gene encodes CDR1 LGHNA and CDR2 YNFKEQ. Here the CDR3 reads CASSQDRAGGAGDTQYF. CDR3 DNA sequence: TGTGCCAGCAGCCAAGATCGCGCAGGGGGCGCGGGAGATACGCAGTATTTT.

The chain couples TRBV5-1 to TRBJ1-6, with 8 bases fitting TRBD1. In germline, CDR1 is SGHRS, CDR2 YFSETQ. This CDR3 region has 18 residues. The V and J ends lost 4 bases and 7 bases, in that order; junction bases with no gene match: 16. CDR3 bases: TGCGCCAGCAGCGAGGTGGCCTACAACAGGGGGAACAATTCACCCCTCCACTTT. This gives the protein CASSEVAYNRGNNSPLHF.

This sequence joins TRBV6-1 and TRBJ1-1; D may be TRBD1 (5 bases). Germline V gives CDR1 MNHNS, CDR2 SASEGT. The CDR3 consists of 13 residues. Trimming shortened V by 1 base and J by 13 bases, and 16 bases separated the two germline ends. The CDR3 coding sequence is TGTGCCAGCAGTGAAGTGGGGGGGGGATTTTATTTCTTT. The encoded protein is CASSEVGGGFYFF.

The rearrangement uses TRBV5-1 and TRBJ2-5; 7 positions match TRBD2. Germline trimming cut 3 bases from V and 2 bases from J; bases unmatched to any gene: 4. The CDR3 has 14 amino acids. The germline gives CDR1 SGHRS, CDR2 YFSETQ. CDR3 protein: CASSSRAGQETQYF. CDR3 sequence (DNA): TGCGCCAGCAGCTCCCGAGCGGGGCAAGAGACCCAGTACTTC. Using reference TRBV5-1 and TRBJ2-5 for the parts outside the CDR3, the full variable domain is KAGVTQTPRYLIKTRGQQVTLSCSPISGHRSVSWYQQTPGQGLQFLFEYFSETQRNKGNFPGRFSGRQFSNSRSEMNVSTLELGDSALYLCASSSRAGQETQYFGPGTRLLVL.

The chain couples TRBV5-5 to TRBJ1-2, with D perhaps TRBD1 (5 bases). The CDR3 extends over 14 amino acids. Trimming removed 0 bases at V and 2 bases at J, with 8 bases between. Germline V gives CDR1 SGHKS, CDR2 YYEKEE (reference sequence). The CDR3 here is CASSLEGINYGYTF. Written as DNA, the CDR3 is TGTGCCAGCAGCTTGGAGGGGATCAACTATGGCTACACCTTC.

The chain couples TRBV9 to TRBJ2-7; 7 positions match TRBD1. The V segment lost 0 bases and the J segment 6 bases; nucleotides outside the gene matches: 12. The CDR3 length is 16 residues. Per the germline V gene, CDR1 is SGDLS and CDR2 is YYNGEE. The CDR3 DNA follows: TGTGCCAGCAGCGTAGGGACAGGTTCACACTCCGGCGAGCAGTACTTC. It specifies CASSVGTGSHSGEQYF.

As regards this clone: Other DNA sequences in this sample translate to the same CDR3. The chain joins TRBV7-2 to TRBJ2-5; D is uncertain. Trimming removed 6 bases at V and 4 bases at J, with 6 bases between. Germline V gene data show CDR1 as SGHTA and CDR2 as FQGNSA. This CDR3 has 11 amino acids. The CDR3 loop is CASSYRETQYF. In nucleotides, the CDR3 is TGTGCCAGCAGTTACAGAGAGACCCAGTACTTC.

This chain joins TRBV7-2 and TRBJ1-2; 8 bases are shared with TRBD1. The V gene's germline CDR1 is SGHTA and CDR2 FQGNSA. The trim removed 5 bases at V and 8 bases at J, leaving 10 bases unmatched. The length of the CDR3 is 14 residues. CDR3 in amino acids: CASSPRTGFGGYTF. For the CDR3, the DNA is TGTGCCAGCAGCCCCCGGACAGGGTTCGGCGGCTACACCTTC.

This rearrangement joins TRBV15 to TRBJ1-2, with D uncertain. The CDR3 is made up of 12 amino acids. Germline CDR1 reads LNHNV; CDR2 reads YYDKDF (reference sequence). Trimming pared 0 bases from V and 7 bases from J, leaving 6 bases between. The DNA of the CDR3 is TGTGCCACCAGCAGAGACATTAGTGGCTACACCTTC. This sequence encodes CATSRDISGYTF.

This rearrangement joins TRBV29-1 to TRBJ2-5; maybe TRBD1 (5 bases). Germline lookup yields CDR1 SQVTM and CDR2 ANQGSEA. The CDR3 length is 11 residues. The V end was cut by 7 bases, the J end by 5 bases, with 11 bases between. The CDR3 coding sequence is TGCAGCGGGACCCCAGGGGAGACCCAGTACTTC. Protein: CSGTPGETQYF.

The chain recombines TRBV19 with TRBJ1-2; D is unresolved. The CDR3 contains 14 residues. The ends were cut back, 1 base at V and 7 bases at J, with 13 bases in the middle. Germline V CDR1 and CDR2: LNHDA, SQIVND (reference sequence). CDR3 nucleotides: TGTGCCAGTAGTATAGCAGGAGGGCAAGGTGGCTACACCTTC. Protein sequence: CASSIAGGQGGYTF.

The V and J genes are TRBV7-6 and TRBJ2-3; 14 bases map to TRBD2. The V and J ends lost 4 bases and 6 bases, in that order; junction bases with no gene match: 6. The germline CDR1 and CDR2 sequences are SGHVS and FNYEAQ. This CDR3 region has 16 residues. CDR3 nucleotide sequence: TGTGCCAGCAGCTCGAGGACTAGCGGGGGGCGGGATACGCAGTATTTT. The encoded protein is CASSSRTSGGRDTQYF.

J is TRBJ2-1 and V is TRBV2, with 7 bases aligning to TRBD2. The trim removed 4 bases at V and 8 bases at J, leaving 11 bases unmatched. Germline V CDR1 and CDR2: SNHLY, FYNNEI. CDR3 length equals 15 residues. The CDR3 sequence is CASSARLAAADEQFF. The CDR3 DNA follows: TGTGCCAGCAGTGCCAGACTAGCCGCGGCCGATGAGCAGTTCTTC.

V gene TRBV5-6 combines with J gene TRBJ2-1; D remains unclear. The CDR3 has 15 residues. V was cut by 2 bases and J by 2 bases, with 11 bases left in between. Germline V lookup: CDR1 SGHDT, CDR2 YYEEEE. Here the CDR3 DNA reads TGTGCCAGCAGCTTTAACCCACTCCCCTACAATGAGCAGTTCTTC. It is translated as CASSFNPLPYNEQFF.

The J gene is TRBJ2-4, the V gene TRBV4-3; D uncertain. Germline V gene lookup returns CDR1 LGHNA and CDR2 YSLEER. Trimming removed 0 bases from V and 9 bases from J, with 12 bases in between. CDR3 length: 14 amino acids. CDR3 residues: CASSQDLGEAIQYF. The DNA for the CDR3 is TGCGCCAGCAGCCAAGATCTAGGTGAAGCCATTCAGTACTTC.

The chain combines TRBV29-1 with TRBJ1-1; D is undetermined. V shed 3 bases and J shed 5 bases, with 19 bases lying between them. Germline assignment: CDR1 SQVTM and CDR2 ANQGSEA. This CDR3 comprises 15 residues. CDR3 DNA sequence: TGCAGCGTTGATGGATGGTGGGAGGGAGGGACTGAAGCTTTCTTT. Protein product: CSVDGWWEGGTEAFF.

The rearrangement links TRBV27 to TRBJ1-1; maybe TRBD1 (5 bases). Trimming shortened V by 1 base and J by 11 bases, and 17 bases separated the two germline ends. This CDR3 is built from 14 residues. Germline lookup yields CDR1 MNHEY and CDR2 SMNVEV (reference sequence). As DNA, the CDR3 is TGTGCCAGCAGTTTATATGGGGGGTCGGGGTATGCTTTCTTT. It translates to CASSLYGGSGYAFF.

This clone was seen a single time. V usage is TRBV20-1 and J usage is TRBJ2-5; no definite D call. This CDR3 is built from 10 residues. V lost 3 bases and J lost 5, with 4 bases in between. Germline-derived CDR1 and CDR2 are DFQATT and SNEGSKA (reference sequence). In nucleotides, the CDR3 is TGCAGTGCTAGTTCGGAGACCCAGTACTTC. Its protein product is CSASSETQYF.

This rearrangement joins TRBV28 to TRBJ1-6, with 8 bases that match TRBD1. J lost 9 bases, V lost 6 bases, and 7 bases had no gene match. The CDR3 is 14 residues long. The germline V gene encodes CDR1 MDHEN and CDR2 SYDVKM. The CDR3: CASSPGQEASPLHF. The CDR3 DNA reads TGTGCCAGCAGCCCGGGACAGGAGGCTTCACCCCTCCACTTT.

The chain is built from TRBV25-1 and TRBJ1-2; D gene unclear. The germline gives CDR1 MGHDK, CDR2 SYGVNS. The CDR3 runs to 11 residues. The V gene lost 7 bases and the J gene lost 3 bases, with 6 bases spanning the gap. The chain's CDR3 is CASNGYYGYTF. As DNA, the CDR3 is TGTGCCAGCAACGGTTACTATGGCTACACCTTC.

The chain carries TRBV7-2 and TRBJ1-1; no clear D. V dropped 0 bases and J dropped 3 bases, with 14 bases sitting between them. The length of the CDR3 is 16 residues. Looked up from germline, CDR1 is SGHTA and CDR2 is FQGNSA. The CDR3 here is CASSLALLGSYTEAFF. The CDR3 bases are TGTGCCAGCAGCTTAGCGCTTCTGGGCAGCTACACTGAAGCTTTCTTT. The full variable domain, with the rest looked up from reference TRBV7-2 and TRBJ1-1, is GAGVSQSPSNKVTEKGKDVELRCDPISGHTALYWYRQSLGQGLEFLIYFQGNSAPDKSGLPSDRFSAERTGGSVSTLTIQRTQQEDSAVYLCASSLALLGSYTEAFFGQGTRLTVV.

This rearrangement joins TRBV15 to TRBJ1-5; the match to TRBD1 covers 8 bases. Germline CDR1 reads LNHNV; CDR2 reads YYDKDF (reference sequence). V dropped 5 bases and J dropped 2; count of bases not matched to a gene: 2. The length of the CDR3 is 14 residues. The CDR3 protein is CATSPTGGNQPQHF. DNA of the CDR3: TGTGCCACCAGCCCGACAGGGGGCAATCAGCCCCAGCATTTT.

CDR3 in DNA: TGTGCCAGCAGCCTTGCGGGACCGGGAGCTTTCTTT. Protein sequence: CASSLAGPGAFF. V is TRBV12-3 or TRBV12-4 and J is TRBJ1-1; D is possibly TRBD1 (5 bases). The CDR3 contains 12 residues. The V end lost 6 bases, the J end lost 10 bases, and 15 bases lay between the germline ends.

The CDR3 DNA is TGTGCCATCAGCGACAGGGAGAAAGCTTTCTTT. Amino acid sequence: CAISDREKAFF. This rearrangement joins TRBV10-3 to TRBJ1-1, with 7 bases lining up with TRBD1. The CDR3 runs 11 residues. Germline-derived CDR1 and CDR2 are ENHRY and SYGVKD. V dropped 6 bases and J dropped 9; count of bases not matched to a gene: 4.

This rearrangement joins TRBV24-1 to TRBJ2-3, with 9 bases fitting TRBD1. The germline V gene encodes CDR1 KGHDR and CDR2 SFDVKD. The CDR3 runs 13 residues. V dropped 12 bases and J dropped 3; count of bases not matched to a gene: 6. This chain's CDR3 is CASRGQGTDTQYF. CDR3 DNA sequence: TGTGCCTCAAGGGGACAGGGAACAGATACGCAGTATTTT.

This clone occurred once. V gene TRBV10-3 combines with J gene TRBJ2-5; 12 positions agree with TRBD2. V trimming: 5 bases; J trimming: 5 bases; junction bases outside the gene matches: 0. This CDR3 is 13 amino acids long. Per the germline V gene, CDR1 is ENHRY and CDR2 is SYGVKD. CDR3 DNA: TGTGCCATCAGTCTAGCGGGGGGGGAGACCCAGTACTTC. This translates into CAISLAGGETQYF.